The rows below give T cell receptor beta chains drawn from one sample of a study of T-cell memory formation after mild COVID-19. TCRdb reanalysed the 5' RACE reads using MiXCR and keeps one entry per CDR3 protein. The sample lists some 450,000 distinct CDR3 sequences, roughly 18% seen once, with roughly 21% in the top ten. Material: PBMCs or a T cell subset sorted from them (not recorded which). These receptors were obtained from a man aged 18 to 30 who had mild COVID-19 (a few samples of this study predate the infection). Cell type and time point are not known. CDR3s leave out the opening cysteine and the closing phenylalanine or tryptophan. A clone size is listed for some rows: how often the clone was seen (once, few, many), or a class if it is expanded.

few,TRBJ2-7,TRBV5-1,ASSWGPAYEQY
few,TRBJ2-3,TRBV9,ASTPRGGLGGNTQY
NA,TRBJ1-1,TRBV20-1,SASAARAF
NA,TRBJ2-5,TRBV6-2/TRBV6-3,AIALEREY
NA,TRBJ2-1,TRBV4-1,ASSQDISEQF
NA,TRBJ1-1,TRBV7-9,ASSSGIPPEAF
few,TRBJ1-2,TRBV6-6,ASSYSGADYT
many,TRBJ2-5,TRBV7-2,ASSGRTSSETQY
NA,TRBJ1-3,TRBV24-1,ATSGTGGDGNTIY
NA,TRBJ1-4,TRBV5-1,ASSMGTADEKLF
few,TRBJ1-2,TRBV10-3,AISESYPGETTNYGYT
NA,TRBJ2-6,TRBV20-1,SARDVYGTQGSTGANVLT
NA,TRBJ2-3,TRBV9,ASSVRRSSADTQY
few,TRBJ2-5,TRBV9,ASSAGTSGETQY
few,TRBJ2-7,TRBV12-3/TRBV12-4,ASSYRTGEFYEQY
NA,TRBJ1-2,TRBV12-3/TRBV12-4,ASSRGQVNYGYT
NA,TRBJ1-6,TRBV27,ASRPLGQENSPLH
many,TRBJ2-2,TRBV3-1,ASSFTHTGELF
NA,TRBJ2-1,TRBV7-8,ASSPGLAGGPSYNEQF
few,TRBJ2-3,TRBV10-3,AIRERQEPTDTQY
few,TRBJ1-1,TRBV5-1,ASSRQVMNTEAF
few,TRBJ2-3,TRBV5-1,ASSPILPHRVDTQY
NA,TRBJ1-2,TRBV28,ASTLGGGDYGYT
NA,TRBJ1-1,TRBV5-5,ASSWVPTEAF
NA,TRBJ2-5,TRBV6-2/TRBV6-3,ASSTLGTPKETQY
NA,TRBJ2-5,TRBV20-1,SARRRTGQETQY
NA,TRBJ1-5,TRBV12-3/TRBV12-4,ASGSITRRGNQPQH
NA,TRBJ2-1,TRBV7-2,ASSLSGNWGNEQF
few,TRBJ1-4,TRBV7-6,ASSSVSEKLF
NA,TRBJ2-2,TRBV6-5,ASSLYLGAGELF
few,TRBJ2-1,TRBV9,ASSVDSGGYNEQF
NA,TRBJ1-2,TRBV7-9,ASSLEYRSGDGYT
NA,TRBJ1-1,TRBV12-3/TRBV12-4,ASSYANRDGGATF
NA,TRBJ2-3,TRBV9,ASSERNVDTQY
few,TRBJ1-1,TRBV5-8,ASSLGPGGLEAF
few,TRBJ2-2,TRBV5-1,AIRRGQENTGELF
few,TRBJ2-3,TRBV27,ASSLGFPPDTQY
many,TRBJ2-5,TRBV12-3/TRBV12-4,ASSPSGTSGATQY
NA,TRBJ2-6,TRBV12-3/TRBV12-4,ASSLGAFLSGANVLT
NA,TRBJ2-7,TRBV7-7,ASSLADRGGYEQY
NA,TRBJ2-1,TRBV6-5,ASSILGIAGDEQF
few,TRBJ2-7,TRBV5-4,ASSGLASSYEQY
few,TRBJ1-5,TRBV20-1,SAQGANQPQH
few,TRBJ2-2,TRBV5-1,ASSRSGTGSGELF
NA,TRBJ2-5,TRBV28,ASNSGGSQETQY
NA,TRBJ2-3,TRBV5-1,ASSFVGLSRSSTDTQY
few,TRBJ2-3,TRBV7-2,ASSQFGLTDTQY